The 7 T cell receptor beta chains below all came from one sample that was sequenced in a study of blood T cells in healthy people across ages. Alongside a J-beta primer mix, a sample-barcoded 5' primer served in a second PCR lasting roughly 6 to 11 cycles. MiXCR, applied by TCRdb to the 5' RACE reads, yields one record per CDR3 protein. This sample has fewer than 950,000 distinct CDR3 sequences, with 40% to 65% found just once. Sequencing was done on a sample of blood. These TCRs come from a man older than 75 in good health.

The chain links TRBV5-1 to TRBJ2-3; the D gene is possibly TRBD2 (6 bases). The CDR3 totals 14 residues. Germline V gene sequence: CDR1 SGHRS, CDR2 YFSETQ. The V end was cut by 5 bases, the J end by 1 base, with 11 bases between. CDR3 amino acids: CASSQGEGTDTQYF. CDR3 bases: TGCGCCAGCAGTCAAGGGGAGGGCACAGATACGCAGTATTTT.

This clonotype was recorded many times. This chain joins TRBV20-1 and TRBJ2-1; 10 bases match TRBD1. The CDR3 sequence is 15 residues long. V was pared by 4 bases and J by 7 bases, with 10 bases of the junction left unmatched. Germline V gives CDR1 DFQATT, CDR2 SNEGSKA (reference sequence). The chain's CDR3 is CSANAGQGNLNEQFF. As DNA, the CDR3 is TGCAGTGCTAACGCGGGACAGGGGAATTTGAATGAGCAGTTCTTC.

J is TRBJ2-1 and V is TRBV7-9; D may be TRBD1 (5 bases). The CDR3 totals 13 residues. CDR1 is SEHNR, CDR2 FQNEAQ, per germline (reference sequence). V gave up 5 bases and J gave up 4 bases, with 9 bases separating them. The CDR3 coding sequence is TGTGCCAGCAGCCCCGGACATTACAATGAGCAGTTCTTC. It specifies CASSPGHYNEQFF.

The V gene is TRBV24-1, the J gene TRBJ2-1; 9 nucleotides agree with TRBD1. The CDR3 runs to 17 residues. The germline V gene encodes CDR1 KGHDR and CDR2 SFDVKD. V trimming: 1 base; J trimming: 3 bases; junction bases outside the gene matches: 6. For the CDR3, the DNA is TGTGCCACCAGTGATTTCGCGGGACAGGGCCTCTACAATGAGCAGTTCTTC. Protein: CATSDFAGQGLYNEQFF.

This clonotype has only a few counts. The V gene is TRBV6-5, the J gene TRBJ2-7, with TRBD2 matching over 7 bases. The V gene end was trimmed by 5 bases and the J gene end by 6 bases; junction bases not matched to a gene: 7. Per germline, CDR1 MNHEY and CDR2 SVGAGI. The CDR3 spans 13 residues. The CDR3 here is CASSRTSNREQYF. For the CDR3, the DNA is TGTGCCAGCAGTCGGACTAGTAATCGCGAGCAGTACTTC.

The chain combines TRBV11-1 with TRBJ2-7; 9 positions match TRBD2. The CDR3 is made up of 14 amino acids. The junction had 7 bases not matched to a gene; V was cut back by 3 bases and J by 7 bases. Germline CDR1 is SGHAT and CDR2 is FQDESV (reference sequence). The CDR3 nucleotides read TGTGCCAGCAGCTTTAGCGGGAGAAGTTCTGAGCAGTACTTC. Encoded protein: CASSFSGRSSEQYF. The full variable domain, with the rest looked up from reference TRBV11-1 and TRBJ2-7, is EAEVAQSPRYKITEKSQAVAFWCDPISGHATLYWYRQILGQGPELLVQFQDESVVDDSQLPKDRFSAERLKGVDSTLKIQPAELGDSAMYLCASSFSGRSSEQYFGPGTRLTVT.

The chain recombines TRBV4-1 with TRBJ1-1, with 8 bases aligning to TRBD1. Germline lookup yields CDR1 MGHRA and CDR2 YSYEKL. CDR3 length equals 17 residues. V dropped 1 base and J dropped 11; count of bases not matched to a gene: 18. CDR3 in amino acids: CASSQARSTGEIKAAFF. CDR3 sequence (DNA): TGCGCCAGCAGCCAAGCCCGATCGACAGGGGAGATTAAGGCGGCTTTCTTT.